Below, 29 T cell receptor beta chains from the same sample are listed, as sequenced in a study of T cell responses to AZD1222 COVID-19 vaccine. TCRdb's copy holds only in-frame clones and misses some; the assay was immunoSEQ multiplex PCR. The sample has tens of thousands of clones; 88% are singletons. The sequenced sample was peripheral blood, obtained 28 days after the second dose of the MenACWY control vaccine. These receptor sequences come from an adult who received the MenACWY meningococcal vaccine as a control.

This chain connects TRBV19 to TRBJ2-7; D is unresolved. Germline-derived CDR1 and CDR2 are LNHDA and SQIVND (reference sequence). V was clipped by 5 bases and J by 2 bases, with 13 bases between them. The CDR3 has 14 residues. The CDR3 region is CASSPVAATYEQYF. The DNA for the CDR3 is TGTGCCAGTAGTCCCGTTGCAGCCACCTACGAGCAGTACTTC.

The chain joins TRBV28 to TRBJ2-1; D is unresolved. The CDR3 extends over 12 amino acids. Germline V gene sequence: CDR1 MDHEN, CDR2 SYDVKM. With 1 base removed from V and 7 bases from J, the gap between germline ends came to 5 bases. The CDR3 is CASSLLENEQFF. The DNA for the CDR3 is TGTGCCAGCAGTTTATTGGAGAATGAGCAGTTCTTC.

This sequence joins TRBV7-6 and TRBJ1-6, with no clear D. The CDR3 contains 15 residues. Germline V gene sequence: CDR1 SGHVS, CDR2 FNYEAQ. The V gene lost 0 bases and the J gene lost 8 bases, with 11 bases spanning the gap. The DNA of the CDR3 is TGTGCCAGCAGCTTAGCCCCACGGCCCGATTCACCCCTCCACTTT. It is translated as CASSLAPRPDSPLHF.

The J gene is TRBJ2-7, the V gene TRBV25-1; 12 bases are a match to TRBD1. The V gene end was trimmed by 3 bases and the J gene end by 0 bases; junction bases not matched to a gene: 9. Germline V gene data show CDR1 as MGHDK and CDR2 as SYGVNS. This CDR3 has 18 amino acids. The CDR3 DNA reads as TGTGCCAGCAGTGACACCGGGACAGGGGGCTCCTTCTCCTACGAGCAGTACTTC. It translates to CASSDTGTGGSFSYEQYF.

The V and J genes are TRBV11-2 and TRBJ2-2; no firm D call. The CDR3 has 11 amino acids. Germline CDR1 is SGHAT and CDR2 is FQNNGV. V was shortened by 7 bases and J by 2 bases, with 2 bases between the two germline ends. Here the CDR3 reads CASKNTGELFF. The DNA for the CDR3 is TGTGCCAGCAAAAACACCGGGGAGCTGTTTTTT.

The CDR3, as DNA: TGTGCCTGGAGTGGTGAGGCGCCGTCTAATGAAAAACTGTTTTTT. Its protein product is CAWSGEAPSNEKLFF. V gene TRBV30 combines with J gene TRBJ1-4; no firm D call. The CDR3 totals 15 residues. CDR1 is GTSNPN, CDR2 SVGIG, per germline (reference sequence). V lost 1 base to trimming and J lost 3 bases, with 12 bases between them.

J is TRBJ1-5 and V is TRBV4-1; perhaps TRBD1 as D (6 bases). CDR1 is MGHRA, CDR2 YSYEKL, per germline. There are 16 residues in the CDR3. Trimming left V 0 bases short and J 3 bases short, with 12 bases between. CDR3 residues: CASSQDEGGHNQPQHF. The CDR3 DNA reads as TGCGCCAGCAGCCAAGATGAGGGGGGTCACAATCAGCCCCAGCATTTT.

The rearrangement uses TRBV5-1 and TRBJ2-2, with a weak D call TRBD1 (6 bases). V gave up 8 bases and J gave up 2 bases, with 10 bases separating them. Germline CDR1 SGHRS, CDR2 YFSETQ. The length of the CDR3 is 13 residues. The CDR3 DNA reads as TGCGCCAGTGGGACACAAAACACCGGGGAGCTGTTTTTT. Protein sequence: CASGTQNTGELFF.

This clone was found a few times. The chain combines TRBV18 with TRBJ1-1; 9 positions agree with TRBD1. The ends lost 3 bases at V and 8 bases at J; junction bases unmatched: 10. Germline lookup yields CDR1 KGHSH and CDR2 LQKENI. CDR3 length: 15 residues. CDR3 sequence (DNA): TGTGCCAGCTCACCGGGACAGGGCGGGGTCGTGGAAGCTTTCTTT. As protein: CASSPGQGGVVEAFF.

This chain joins TRBV30 and TRBJ1-3, with D uncertain. The CDR3 loop spans 12 amino acids. With 5 bases removed from V and 3 bases from J, the gap between germline ends came to 8 bases. Germline-derived CDR1 and CDR2 are GTSNPN and SVGIG (reference sequence). The CDR3 loop is CAWEVGGNTIYF. CDR3 nucleotides: TGTGCCTGGGAGGTCGGTGGAAACACCATATATTTT.

This clone was seen just once. The V call is TRBV3-1 (or the pseudogene TRBV3-2), the J call TRBJ1-1; TRBD1 matches at 10 bases. This CDR3 has 14 amino acids. V gave up 3 bases and J gave up 11 bases; unmatched junction bases: 9. CDR1 is LGHDT and CDR2 is YNNKEL in the germline V gene (reference sequence). CDR3 residues: CASSHRQGARGAFF. CDR3 DNA: TGTGCCAGCAGCCACCGACAGGGGGCTCGCGGGGCTTTCTTT.

This chain links TRBV13 with TRBJ2-7, with D unclear. CDR3 length equals 15 residues. Germline assignment: CDR1 PRHDT and CDR2 FYEKMQ (reference sequence). Trimming took off 0 bases at V and 2 bases at J, with 11 bases between the two ends. The CDR3 reads CASSLGRLGPYEQYF. CDR3 nucleotide sequence: TGTGCCAGCAGCTTAGGTCGGCTAGGACCCTACGAGCAGTACTTC.

This rearrangement joins TRBV7-9 to TRBJ2-5; 11 bases align to TRBD1. V gave up 5 bases and J gave up 4 bases; unmatched junction bases: 9. This CDR3 region has 16 residues. CDR1 and CDR2 from the germline V gene are SEHNR and FQNEAQ (reference sequence). The DNA for the CDR3 is TGTGCCAGCAGCCTCGCCGCGGGACAGGGGGTAGAGACCCAGTACTTC. It codes for CASSLAAGQGVETQYF. The full variable domain, with the rest looked up from reference TRBV7-9 and TRBJ2-5, is DTGVSQNPRHKITKRGQNVTFRCDPISEHNRLYWYRQTLGQGPEFLTYFQNEAQLEKSRLLSDRFSAERPKGSFSTLEIQRTEQGDSAMYLCASSLAAGQGVETQYFGPGTRLLVL.

This chain connects TRBV3-1 (or the pseudogene TRBV3-2) to TRBJ2-7; D uncertain. The CDR3 covers 15 residues. Germline values: CDR1 LGHDT, CDR2 YNNKEL (reference sequence). Trimming cost V 0 bases and J 0 bases, with 9 bases left between them. In DNA, the CDR3 is TGTGCCAGCAGCCAAGATCGAACAGCCTCCTACGAGCAGTACTTC. Translated, it gives CASSQDRTASYEQYF.

The CDR3 DNA is TGTGCCAGCAGCATTCCCCAGGGGGCAAACATAGATACGCAGTATTTT. This sequence encodes CASSIPQGANIDTQYF. This chain links TRBV5-6 with TRBJ2-3; 8 bases fit TRBD1. Germline V gene data show CDR1 as SGHDT and CDR2 as YYEEEE. This CDR3 contains 16 residues. V dropped 4 bases and J dropped 5; count of bases not matched to a gene: 12.

This chain connects TRBV6-5 to TRBJ1-2; D may be TRBD1 (6 bases). The germline gives CDR1 MNHEY, CDR2 SVGAGI. V was trimmed by 2 bases and J by 8 bases, leaving 12 bases between them. The CDR3 extends over 13 amino acids. The DNA for the CDR3 is TGTGCCAGCAGTTACGGTAGGGGGGACGGCTACACCTTC. This gives the protein CASSYGRGDGYTF.

The J gene is TRBJ2-2, the V gene TRBV6-5; D is ambiguous. The CDR3 contains 13 residues. The V gene's germline CDR1 is MNHEY and CDR2 SVGAGI. With 10 bases removed from V and 1 base from J, the gap between germline ends came to 10 bases. CDR3 sequence: CAIRPLNTGELFF. The CDR3 DNA sequence: TGTGCCATCCGCCCTTTGAACACCGGGGAGCTGTTTTTT.

CDR3 sequence (DNA): TGCGCCAGCAGCTTGGGTTCTCCCTATAATTCACCCCTCCACTTT. Translated, it gives CASSLGSPYNSPLHF. The chain links TRBV5-1 to TRBJ1-6; D call uncertain. The CDR3 consists of 15 residues. The germline V and J ends were trimmed by 0 bases and 2 bases, with 6 bases remaining between them. The V gene's germline CDR1 is SGHRS and CDR2 YFSETQ.

V usage is TRBV27 and J usage is TRBJ2-1, with 7 bases fitting TRBD2. From germline, CDR1 is MNHEY and CDR2 SMNVEV (reference sequence). The CDR3 loop spans 19 amino acids. J lost 3 bases, V lost 5 bases, and 19 bases had no gene match. This chain's CDR3 is CASSTGGGSRSGIYNEQFF. The CDR3 nucleotides are TGTGCCAGCAGTACCGGAGGCGGGAGCCGTTCGGGAATCTACAATGAGCAGTTCTTC.

This chain connects TRBV5-4 to TRBJ1-1; weak D call: TRBD1 (5 bases). V dropped 6 bases and J dropped 5 bases, with 17 bases sitting between them. The CDR3 totals 14 residues. From germline, CDR1 is SGHNT and CDR2 YYREEE (reference sequence). CDR3 sequence reads: CASTLLRGGTEAFF. As DNA, the CDR3 is TGTGCCAGCACCCTGCTGAGGGGAGGGACTGAAGCTTTCTTT.

This chain connects TRBV15 to TRBJ2-7; 8 nucleotides agree with TRBD1. The CDR3 has 15 residues. Germline values: CDR1 LNHNV, CDR2 YYDKDF (reference sequence). With 5 bases clipped from V and 5 bases from J, the junction kept 11 bases outside the gene matches. The CDR3 DNA sequence: TGTGCCACCAGCCGACAGGGGCGCGGGATCCACGAGCAGTACTTC. Protein product: CATSRQGRGIHEQYF.

This CDR3 reads CASSPTGFGNYGYTF. Written as DNA, the CDR3 is TGTGCCAGCAGTCCTACGGGTTTCGGTAACTATGGCTACACCTTC. The chain recombines TRBV28 with TRBJ1-2; D remains ambiguous. CDR3 size: 15 residues. Trimming took off 5 bases at V and 1 base at J, with 14 bases between the two ends. From germline, CDR1 is MDHEN and CDR2 SYDVKM.

The chain is built from TRBV9 and TRBJ2-3; D remains unclear. The CDR3 has 15 residues. The germline CDR1 and CDR2 sequences are SGDLS and YYNGEE. Trimming cost V 0 bases and J 1 base, with 9 bases left between them. For the CDR3, the DNA is TGTGCCAGCAGCGTAGGGTGGAGTGGCACAGATACGCAGTATTTT. Translated: CASSVGWSGTDTQYF.

The chain links TRBV5-4 to TRBJ2-1; D perhaps matches TRBD1 (6 bases). The germline gives CDR1 SGHNT, CDR2 YYREEE (reference sequence). V lost 0 bases to trimming and J lost 0 bases, with 13 bases between them. The CDR3 consists of 17 residues. For the CDR3, the DNA is TGTGCCAGCAGCTTGGTCGGGACAAGCAGCTCCTACAATGAGCAGTTCTTC. Protein sequence: CASSLVGTSSSYNEQFF.

The V gene is TRBV7-9, the J gene TRBJ1-1; D remains unclear. The CDR3 totals 12 residues. V lost 2 bases, J lost 8 bases, and 9 bases lay in between. Germline CDR1 and CDR2: SEHNR and FQNEAQ (reference sequence). The chain's CDR3 is CASSLNGKEAFF. The DNA for the CDR3 is TGTGCCAGCAGCTTAAACGGGAAAGAAGCTTTCTTT.

The chain uses TRBV3-1 (or the pseudogene TRBV3-2) and TRBJ2-7; 7 nucleotides line up with TRBD1. CDR1 and CDR2 (germline): LGHDT, YNNKEL (reference sequence). The CDR3 totals 14 residues. Trimming cost V 2 bases and J 3 bases; bases outside gene matches: 4. CDR3 in DNA: TGTGCCAGCAGCCAATTAAGACAGGGCTACGAGCAGTACTTC. It encodes CASSQLRQGYEQYF.

This chain connects TRBV15 to TRBJ2-2; D call uncertain. The CDR3 spans 14 residues. The V gene lost 8 bases and the J gene lost 1 base, with 11 bases spanning the gap. Germline CDR1 and CDR2: LNHNV and YYDKDF (reference sequence). The CDR3 loop is CATEKRGNTGELFF. For the CDR3, the DNA is TGTGCCACCGAGAAAAGAGGGAACACCGGGGAGCTGTTTTTT.

The chain recombines TRBV7-9 with TRBJ2-7, with D uncertain. The germline V gene encodes CDR1 SEHNR and CDR2 FQNEAQ (reference sequence). The CDR3 contains 14 residues. The V gene lost 5 bases and the J gene lost 1 base, with 12 bases spanning the gap. The CDR3 DNA reads TGTGCCAGCAGCGTAGAGACACAATCCTACGAGCAGTACTTC. Its protein product is CASSVETQSYEQYF.

The gene calls are TRBV5-1 and TRBJ2-2; unclear D gene. This CDR3 comprises 13 residues. The germline V gene encodes CDR1 SGHRS and CDR2 YFSETQ. V lost 4 bases and J 7 bases, leaving 11 bases between the germline ends. As DNA, the CDR3 is TGCGCCAGCAGCCTCCTTGGGCACGGGGAGCTGTTTTTT. Translated: CASSLLGHGELFF.